This T cell receptor (beta chain) was observed in a study of cytomegalovirus exposure and HLA in healthy donors. The PCR made use of 60 Vbeta and 13 Jbeta primers. Assay: immunoSEQ multiplex PCR; the TCRdb copy retains only in-frame clones and omits some. The sample includes about 130,000 clones, approximately 78% of them seen just once. CDR1 MNHEY and CDR2 SMNVEV come from the germline V gene (reference sequence). The V end was cut by 5 bases, the J end by 10 bases, with 22 bases between. CDR3 size: 15 residues. Sequencing was carried out using PBMCs. The J gene is TRBJ2-3, the V gene TRBV27; possibly TRBD2 for D (6 bases). This receptor was identified in a human donor in good health. The CDR3 DNA sequence: TGTGCCAGCAGTCCGACAGTCTCACTGGGGGAGGCGCAGTATTTT. Translation gives CASSPTVSLGEAQYF.